Presented here are 3 T cell receptor beta chains from one specimen sequenced in a study of T cells in Graves' hyperthyroidism and ophthalmopathy. Amplification of TCR beta CDR3 regions used RNA as the template. An initial round of RT-PCR targeting the TCR CDR3 relied on the HTBI primer set. TCRdb re-analysed the multiplex PCR reads in MiXCR, keeping a single row per CDR3 protein. Here the sample spans fewer than 900,000 distinct CDR3 sequences, 15% to 20% being singletons. The source material was blood. Source of these receptors: a man in his late teens or twenties with Graves' hyperthyroidism.

This clonotype has a count of ten or more. V is TRBV20-1 and J is TRBJ2-7; tentative D call: TRBD2 (5 bases). Trimming cost V 1 base and J 3 bases, with 10 bases left between them. Germline CDR1 is DFQATT and CDR2 is SNEGSKA (reference sequence). CDR3 size: 13 residues. The CDR3: CSARGSRDYEQYF. Here the CDR3 DNA reads TGCAGTGCTAGAGGCTCCCGGGACTACGAGCAGTACTTC.

Note on this clonotype: At one of its ends the junction is not consistent with the germline gene, which may arise from a read error. V is TRBV6-6 and J is TRBJ2-1, with TRBD2 identical over 8 bases. From germline, CDR1 is MNHNY and CDR2 SVGAGI (reference sequence). The CDR3 spans 18 residues. CDR3 DNA: TGTGCCAGCAGTTACTCGATTCGGAGCGGGAGCTCCCACAATGAGCAGTTCTTC. It yields the protein CASSYSIRSGSSHNEQFF.

This rearrangement joins TRBV5-1 to TRBJ2-1; D not resolved. The J call may be wrong; the DNA end is better matched by TRBJ2-7. The CDR3 consists of 17 residues. CDR1 is SGHRS, CDR2 YFSETQ, per germline. CDR3 in amino acids: CASSLEGWPSSYNEQYF. DNA of the CDR3: TGCGCCAGCAGCTTGGAAGGGTGGCCTTCCTCCTACAATGAGCAGTACTTC.